The clone carrying this T cell receptor beta chain was detected many times. Its target is unknown. The data were obtained in a study of T cell repertoires in cytomegalovirus infection. Overall study findings and caveats: Predominance within the ex vivo response was attributable to HLA-C-restricted CMV-specific TCR beta clonotypes.

TCRdb reprocessed the reads via MiXCR and lists one record per CDR3 protein. The profile covers 340,000 or so distinct CDR3 sequences, with 25% appearing a single time and 10% to 15% taken by the ten largest. The sequence was collected from a human donor in good health (CMV status not recorded). Some clones in this sample may be carry-over from other donors' samples. The sample consisted of cultured PBMCs, taken from culture after CMV antigen stimulation.

CDR3 residues: CASMFPASYNEQFF. In nucleotides, the CDR3 is TGTGCCAGCATGTTCCCGGCCTCCTACAATGAGCAGTTCTTC. V gene TRBV7-9 combines with J gene TRBJ2-1; D remains ambiguous. Germline V gene lookup returns CDR1 SEHNR and CDR2 FQNEAQ (reference sequence). Trimming took off 7 bases at V and 0 bases at J, with 10 bases between the two ends. This CDR3 has 14 residues.